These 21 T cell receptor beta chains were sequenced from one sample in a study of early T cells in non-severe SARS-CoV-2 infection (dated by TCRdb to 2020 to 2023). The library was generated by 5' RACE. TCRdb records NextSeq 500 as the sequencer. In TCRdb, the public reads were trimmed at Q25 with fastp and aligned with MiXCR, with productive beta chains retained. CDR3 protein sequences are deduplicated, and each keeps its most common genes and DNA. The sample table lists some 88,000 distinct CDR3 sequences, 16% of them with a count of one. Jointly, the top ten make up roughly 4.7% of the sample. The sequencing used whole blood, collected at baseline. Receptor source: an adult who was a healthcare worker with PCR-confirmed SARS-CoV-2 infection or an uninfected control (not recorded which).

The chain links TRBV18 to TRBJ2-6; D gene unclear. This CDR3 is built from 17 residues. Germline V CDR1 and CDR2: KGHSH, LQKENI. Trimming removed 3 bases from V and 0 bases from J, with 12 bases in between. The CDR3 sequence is CASSPLIMTSGANVLTF. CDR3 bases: TGTGCCAGCTCACCCCTTATTATGACCTCTGGGGCCAACGTCCTGACTTTC.

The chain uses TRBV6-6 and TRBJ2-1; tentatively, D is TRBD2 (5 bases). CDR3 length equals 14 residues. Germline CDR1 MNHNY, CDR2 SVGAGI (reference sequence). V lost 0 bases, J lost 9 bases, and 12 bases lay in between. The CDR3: CASSYSLAFGEQFF. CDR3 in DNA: TGTGCCAGCAGTTACTCGCTAGCTTTCGGTGAGCAGTTCTTC.

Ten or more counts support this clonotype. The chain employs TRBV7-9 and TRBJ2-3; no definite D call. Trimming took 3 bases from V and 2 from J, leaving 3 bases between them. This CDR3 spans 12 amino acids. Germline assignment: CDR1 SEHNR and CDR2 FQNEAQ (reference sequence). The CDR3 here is CASSLDTDTQYF. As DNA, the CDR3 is TGTGCCAGCAGCTTGGACACAGATACGCAGTATTTT.

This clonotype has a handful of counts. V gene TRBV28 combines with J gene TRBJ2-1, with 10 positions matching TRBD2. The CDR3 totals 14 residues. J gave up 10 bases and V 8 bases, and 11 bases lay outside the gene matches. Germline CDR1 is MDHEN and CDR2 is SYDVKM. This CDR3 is CASFEREGLGEQFF. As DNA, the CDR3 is TGTGCCAGCTTTGAGCGGGAGGGCCTCGGGGAGCAGTTCTTC.

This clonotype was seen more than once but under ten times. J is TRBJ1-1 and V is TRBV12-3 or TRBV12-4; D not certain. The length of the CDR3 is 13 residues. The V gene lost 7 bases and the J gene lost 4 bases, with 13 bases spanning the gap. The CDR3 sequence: CASIRGRITEAFF. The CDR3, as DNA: TGTGCCAGCATTCGGGGTCGTATCACTGAAGCTTTCTTT.

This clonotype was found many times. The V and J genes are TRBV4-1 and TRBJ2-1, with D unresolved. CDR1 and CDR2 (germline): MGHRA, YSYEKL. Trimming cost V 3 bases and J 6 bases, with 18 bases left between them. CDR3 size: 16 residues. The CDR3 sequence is CASSHRVDGRVNEQFF. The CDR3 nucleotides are TGCGCCAGCAGCCATAGAGTGGATGGTCGTGTCAATGAGCAGTTCTTC.

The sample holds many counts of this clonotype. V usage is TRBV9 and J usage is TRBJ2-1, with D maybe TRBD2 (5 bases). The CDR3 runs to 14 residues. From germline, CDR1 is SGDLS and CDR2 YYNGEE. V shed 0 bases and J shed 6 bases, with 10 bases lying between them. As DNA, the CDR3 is TGTGCCAGCAGCGTAGAAGGGAGTCCCAATGAGCAGTTCTTC. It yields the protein CASSVEGSPNEQFF.

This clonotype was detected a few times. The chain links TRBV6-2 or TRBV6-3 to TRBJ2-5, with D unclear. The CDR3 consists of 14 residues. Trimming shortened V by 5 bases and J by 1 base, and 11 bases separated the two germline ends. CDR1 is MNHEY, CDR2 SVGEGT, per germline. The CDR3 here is CASSRTTRQETQYF. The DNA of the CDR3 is TGTGCCAGCAGTCGGACCACCCGCCAAGAGACCCAGTACTTC.

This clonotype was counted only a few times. DNA of the CDR3: TGTGCCAGCAGTTTTACAGGGATGCAAGAGACCCAGTACTTC. This codes for CASSFTGMQETQYF. The chain carries TRBV12-3 or TRBV12-4 and TRBJ2-5; the D gene is possibly TRBD1 (6 bases). V lost 3 bases and J lost 2, with 10 bases in between. The length of the CDR3 is 14 residues.

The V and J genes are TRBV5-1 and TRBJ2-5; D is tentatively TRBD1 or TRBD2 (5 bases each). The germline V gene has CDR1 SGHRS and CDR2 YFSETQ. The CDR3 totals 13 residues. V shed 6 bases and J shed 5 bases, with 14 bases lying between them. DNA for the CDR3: TGCGCCAGCATGGGGGAGATTGGGGAGACCCAGTACTTC. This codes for CASMGEIGETQYF.

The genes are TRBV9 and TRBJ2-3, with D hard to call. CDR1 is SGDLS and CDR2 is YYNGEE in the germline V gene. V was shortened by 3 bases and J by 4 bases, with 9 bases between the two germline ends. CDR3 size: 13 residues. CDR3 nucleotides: TGTGCCAGCAGCGCTGACTCGGCAGATACGCAGTATTTT. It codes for CASSADSADTQYF.

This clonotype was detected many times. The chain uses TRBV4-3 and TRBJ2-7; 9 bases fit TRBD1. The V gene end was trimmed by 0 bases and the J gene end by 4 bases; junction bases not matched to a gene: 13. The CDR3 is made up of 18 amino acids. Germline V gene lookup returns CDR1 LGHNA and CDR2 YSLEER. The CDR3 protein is CASSQESGQGSRLYEQYF. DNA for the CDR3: TGCGCCAGCAGCCAAGAATCGGGACAGGGTTCGAGACTTTACGAGCAGTACTTC.

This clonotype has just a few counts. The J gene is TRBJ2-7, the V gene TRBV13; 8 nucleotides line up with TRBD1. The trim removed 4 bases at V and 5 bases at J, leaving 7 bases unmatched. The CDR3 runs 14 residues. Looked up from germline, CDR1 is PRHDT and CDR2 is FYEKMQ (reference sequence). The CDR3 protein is CASSSRDRRDEQYF. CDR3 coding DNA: TGTGCCAGCAGCTCCCGGGACAGGCGCGACGAGCAGTACTTC. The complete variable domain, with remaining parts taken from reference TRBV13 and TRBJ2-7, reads AAGVIQSPRHLIKEKRETATLKCYPIPRHDTVYWYQQGPGQDPQFLISFYEKMQSDKGSIPDRFSAQQFSDYHSELNMSSLELGDSALYFCASSSRDRRDEQYFGPGTRLTVT.

CDR3 amino acids: CAIRQTNTGELFF. The CDR3 DNA follows: TGTGCCATAAGACAGACTAACACCGGGGAGCTGTTTTTT. The V call is TRBV10-3, the J call TRBJ2-2; possibly TRBD1 for D (5 bases). Germline values: CDR1 ENHRY, CDR2 SYGVKD. The CDR3 contains 13 residues. V lost 9 bases to trimming and J lost 2 bases, with 10 bases between them.

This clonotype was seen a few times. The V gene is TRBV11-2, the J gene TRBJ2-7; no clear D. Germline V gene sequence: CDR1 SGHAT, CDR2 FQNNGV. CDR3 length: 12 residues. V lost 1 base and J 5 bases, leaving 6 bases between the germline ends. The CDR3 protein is CASSLGLNEQYF. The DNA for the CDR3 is TGTGCCAGCAGCTTAGGACTGAACGAGCAGTACTTC.

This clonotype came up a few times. CDR3 sequence reads: CASSFASGRVNNEQFF. In nucleotides, the CDR3 is TGTGCCAGCAGCTTCGCCAGCGGGAGAGTAAACAATGAGCAGTTCTTC. The rearrangement links TRBV7-3 to TRBJ2-1; 8 nucleotides align to TRBD2. V shed 3 bases and J 5 bases; nucleotides not matched to a gene: 9. This CDR3 has 16 amino acids. Germline CDR1 SGHTA, CDR2 FQGTGA.

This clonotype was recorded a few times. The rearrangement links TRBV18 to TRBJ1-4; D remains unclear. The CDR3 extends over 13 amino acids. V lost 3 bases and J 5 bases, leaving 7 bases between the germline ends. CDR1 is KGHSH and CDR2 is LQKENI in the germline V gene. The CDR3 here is CASSPRRNEKLFF. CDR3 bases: TGTGCCAGCTCACCCAGACGAAATGAAAAACTGTTTTTT.

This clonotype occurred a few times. The CDR3: CASSLRVTTDTQYF. In DNA form, the CDR3 reads TGTGCCAGCAGCTTAAGGGTCACCACAGATACGCAGTATTTT. This sequence joins TRBV7-9 and TRBJ2-3, with D uncertain. V lost 2 bases, J lost 2 bases, and 8 bases lay in between. The CDR3 consists of 14 residues. Per germline, CDR1 SEHNR and CDR2 FQNEAQ (reference sequence).

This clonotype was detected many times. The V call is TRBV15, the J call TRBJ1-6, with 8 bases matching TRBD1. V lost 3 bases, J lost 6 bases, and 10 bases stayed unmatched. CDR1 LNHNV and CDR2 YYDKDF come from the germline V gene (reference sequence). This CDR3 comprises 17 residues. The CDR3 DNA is TGTGCCACCAGCAGGGACACAGGGGGAGTTTCTAATTCACCCCTCCACTTT. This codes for CATSRDTGGVSNSPLHF.

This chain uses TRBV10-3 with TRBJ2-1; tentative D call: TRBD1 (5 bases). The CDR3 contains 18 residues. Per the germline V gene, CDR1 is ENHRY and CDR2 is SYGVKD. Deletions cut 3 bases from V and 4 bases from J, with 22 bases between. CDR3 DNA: TGTGCCATCAGTGAAGGCAGGGCAAAGGGTGGCGAATACAATGAGCAGTTCTTC. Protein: CAISEGRAKGGEYNEQFF.

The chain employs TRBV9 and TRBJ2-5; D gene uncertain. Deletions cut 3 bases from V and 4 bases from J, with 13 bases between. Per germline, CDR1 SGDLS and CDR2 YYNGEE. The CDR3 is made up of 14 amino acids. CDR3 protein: CASSDRSLGETQYF. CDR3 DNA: TGTGCCAGCAGCGATCGGTCACTTGGAGAGACCCAGTACTTC.